This is a list of T cell receptor beta chains from one sample in a study of TIL therapy for anti-PD-1-resistant metastatic lung cancer. Clones were sequenced by immunoSEQ multiplex PCR, and TCRdb holds only the in-frame ones, with some missing. The sample contains roughly 54,000 clones, over 75% of which appear only once. This sample comprised blood, obtained at baseline. The receptors come from a person aged 25-85 years with non-small cell lung cancer. Both conserved end residues are part of each CDR3. The order of the fields is D gene, J gene, V gene, CDR3 DNA, CDR3 protein. D genes are given only for firm matches.

D: .
J: TRBJ1-2
V: TRBV20-1
DNA: TGCAGTGCTACAGCATATGGCTACACCTTC
CDR3: CSATAYGYTF

D: TRBD2
J: TRBJ2-3
V: TRBV25-1
DNA: TGTGCCAGCAGTGACCCTTTAGCGGGGGTGACAGATACGCAGTATTTT
CDR3: CASSDPLAGVTDTQYF

D: .
J: TRBJ2-1
V: TRBV30
DNA: TGTGCCTGGAGTGTACTAGTGAATGAGCAGTTCTTC
CDR3: CAWSVLVNEQFF

D: .
J: TRBJ1-1
V: TRBV10-3
DNA: TGTGCCATCAGTGAGTCGGTAGGCTCTGAAGCTTTCTTT
CDR3: CAISESVGSEAFF

D: .
J: TRBJ2-7
V: TRBV6-5
DNA: TGTGCCAGCAGTTACGGCCGGGGGCAGCAGTACTTC
CDR3: CASSYGRGQQYF

D: .
J: TRBJ1-5
V: TRBV4-1
DNA: TGCGCCAGCAGCCAGACAAGTATCGGGCAGCCCCAGCATTTT
CDR3: CASSQTSIGQPQHF

D: .
J: TRBJ1-1
V: TRBV3-1/TRBV3-2
DNA: TGTGCCAGCAGCCAATTCGGGTACACTGAAGCTTTCTTT
CDR3: CASSQFGYTEAFF

D: TRBD1
J: TRBJ2-7
V: TRBV6-6
DNA: TGTGCCAGCGAGGAAGGACAGGGGGCCCCTTACGAGCAGTACTTC
CDR3: CASEEGQGAPYEQYF

D: TRBD1
J: TRBJ1-1
V: TRBV9
DNA: TGTGCCAGCAGCGAAGGACAGGGGTCGGGGACTGAAGCTTTCTTT
CDR3: CASSEGQGSGTEAFF

D: .
J: TRBJ2-6
V: TRBV24-1
DNA: TGTGCCACCAGTAAGGCCAACGTCCTGACTTTC
CDR3: CATSKANVLTF